This T cell receptor beta chain was identified during a study of human CD8 memory T cell subsets. Germline loops: CDR1 DFQATT, CDR2 SNEGSKA (reference sequence). The CDR3 contains 13 residues. Researchers made TCR beta libraries via UMI-labeled 5' RACE. TCRdb re-called the 5' RACE reads, yielding one record per CDR3 amino acid sequence without DNA. In all, the sample yields some 4,000 distinct CDR3 sequences. The sequencing sample was made of CD8+ effector memory T cells (TEM) sorted from PBMCs. The subset was: effector memory CD8 T cells, CCR7- CD45RO+ CD95+. The chain is built from TRBV20-1 and TRBJ1-1; TCRdb selects TRBD1, and the lack of DNA leaves this call unchecked. This TCR was recovered from a human donor in good health. Here the CDR3 reads CSARSRGDTEAFF.